The 5 T cell receptor beta chains below come from one sample, sequenced in a study. One entry per CDR3 protein, called by TCRdb with MiXCR from the RT-PCR reads. The sample includes hundreds of thousands of distinct CDR3 sequences, 14% of them seen just once. The material sequenced was memory CD4+ T cells from blood. All receptors come from a female donor in good health, serving as a healthy control.

This clonotype was counted between two and nine times. V usage is TRBV6-1 and J usage is TRBJ1-2, with TRBD1 as a possible D gene (6 bases). From germline, CDR1 is MNHNS and CDR2 SASEGT. V dropped 7 bases and J dropped 0 bases, with 12 bases sitting between them. The length of the CDR3 is 14 residues. CDR3 DNA: TGTGCCAGCACTTGGACAGTAGCTAACTATGGCTACACCTTC. Its translation: CASTWTVANYGYTF.

This clonotype was recorded at least ten times. The chain combines TRBV7-6 with TRBJ2-1; no firm D call. Germline V lookup: CDR1 SGHVS, CDR2 FNYEAQ. The CDR3 is made up of 15 amino acids. The V end was cut by 5 bases, the J end by 0 bases, with 11 bases between. The CDR3 loop is CASSLDPSSYNEQFF. As DNA, the CDR3 is TGTGCCAGCAGCCTTGACCCGAGCTCCTACAATGAGCAGTTCTTC. Together with reference TRBV7-6 and TRBJ2-1, the CDR3 gives the full variable domain: GAGVSQSPRYKVTKRGQDVALRCDPISGHVSLYWYRQALGQGPEFLTYFNYEAQQDKSGLPNDRFSAERPEGSISTLTIQRTEQRDSAMYRCASSLDPSSYNEQFFGPGTRLTVL.

The rearrangement uses TRBV6-5 and TRBJ1-4, with D unclear. The germline V and J ends were trimmed by 6 bases and 7 bases, with 18 bases remaining between them. Germline V gene sequence: CDR1 MNHEY, CDR2 SVGAGI. The CDR3 is 15 amino acids. The CDR3 DNA sequence: TGTGCCAGCAGGAAAAACAGAGTCTCGGGTGAAAAACTGTTTTTT. This codes for CASRKNRVSGEKLFF.

Turning to this clonotype: A much larger clone lies one base from this, so it may be a read error. This chain connects TRBV2 to TRBJ2-2; TRBD1 matches at 9 bases. The CDR3 totals 14 residues. Trimming took 6 bases from V and 5 from J; bases not matched to a gene: 4. CDR1 is SNHLY and CDR2 is FYNNEI in the germline V gene. CDR3 sequence: CASRAGQGTGELFF. CDR3 nucleotide sequence: TGTGCCAGCAGAGCGGGACAGGGTACCGGGGAGCTGTTTTTT.

This clonotype occurred a few times. The chain has TRBV7-3 and TRBJ2-1; the match to TRBD2 covers 11 bases. The CDR3 has 17 amino acids. Germline-derived CDR1 and CDR2 are SGHTA and FQGTGA. The junction had 6 bases not matched to a gene; V was cut back by 0 bases and J by 5 bases. CDR3 DNA: TGTGCCAGCAGCTTAACGGAGCTAGCGGGAGGTAACAATGAGCAGTTCTTC. It codes for CASSLTELAGGNNEQFF.